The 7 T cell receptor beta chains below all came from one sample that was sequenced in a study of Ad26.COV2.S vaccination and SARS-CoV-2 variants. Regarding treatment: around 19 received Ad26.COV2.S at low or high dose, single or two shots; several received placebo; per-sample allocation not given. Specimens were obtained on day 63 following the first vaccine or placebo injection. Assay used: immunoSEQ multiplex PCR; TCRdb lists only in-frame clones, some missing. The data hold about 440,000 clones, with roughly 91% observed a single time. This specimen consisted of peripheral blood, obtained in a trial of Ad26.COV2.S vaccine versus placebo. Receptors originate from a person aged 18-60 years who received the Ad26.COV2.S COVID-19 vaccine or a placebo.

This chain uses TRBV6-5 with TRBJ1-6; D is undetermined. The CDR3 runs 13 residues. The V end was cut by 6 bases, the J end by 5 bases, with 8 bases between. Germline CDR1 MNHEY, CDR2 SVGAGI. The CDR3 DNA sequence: TGTGCCAGCAGGACACCTCATAATTCACCCCTCCACTTT. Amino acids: CASRTPHNSPLHF.

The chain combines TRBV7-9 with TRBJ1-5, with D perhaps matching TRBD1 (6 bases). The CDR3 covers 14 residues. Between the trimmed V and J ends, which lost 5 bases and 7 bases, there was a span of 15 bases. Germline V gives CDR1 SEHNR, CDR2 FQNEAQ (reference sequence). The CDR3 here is CASSDRDILQPQHF. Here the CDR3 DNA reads TGTGCCAGCAGCGACCGGGACATTTTGCAGCCCCAGCATTTT.

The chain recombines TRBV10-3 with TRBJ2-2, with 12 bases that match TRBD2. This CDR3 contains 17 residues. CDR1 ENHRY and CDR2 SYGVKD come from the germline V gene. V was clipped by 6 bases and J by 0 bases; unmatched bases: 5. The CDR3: CAIRRLAGGANTGELFF. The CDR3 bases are TGTGCCATCAGAAGGCTAGCGGGAGGGGCGAACACCGGGGAGCTGTTTTTT.

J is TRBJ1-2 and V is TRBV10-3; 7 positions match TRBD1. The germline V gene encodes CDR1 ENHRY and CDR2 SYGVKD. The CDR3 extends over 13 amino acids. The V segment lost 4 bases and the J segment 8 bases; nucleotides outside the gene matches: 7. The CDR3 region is CAISVEGAEGYTF. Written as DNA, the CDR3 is TGTGCCATCAGTGTTGAGGGGGCAGAAGGCTACACCTTC.

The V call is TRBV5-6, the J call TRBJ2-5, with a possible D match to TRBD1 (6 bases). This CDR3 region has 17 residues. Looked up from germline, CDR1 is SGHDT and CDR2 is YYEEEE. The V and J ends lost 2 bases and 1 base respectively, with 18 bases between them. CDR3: CASSFPPGGQLQETQYF. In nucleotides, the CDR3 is TGTGCCAGCAGCTTTCCCCCCGGAGGACAGCTCCAAGAGACCCAGTACTTC.

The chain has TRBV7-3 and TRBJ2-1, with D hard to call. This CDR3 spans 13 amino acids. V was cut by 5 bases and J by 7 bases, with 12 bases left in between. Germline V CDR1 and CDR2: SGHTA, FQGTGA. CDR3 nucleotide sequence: TGTGCCAGCAGCCCCGGACCCCAGAATGAGCAGTTCTTC. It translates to CASSPGPQNEQFF.

Here the CDR3 reads CASSQSDSNQPQHF. The DNA of the CDR3 is TGTGCCAGCAGCCAAAGTGATAGCAATCAGCCCCAGCATTTT. J is TRBJ1-5 and V is TRBV4-2, with D unresolved. This CDR3 has 14 amino acids. Germline CDR1 and CDR2: LGHNA and YNFKEQ. V was cut by 2 bases and J by 0 bases, with 5 bases left in between.